Below, 14 T cell receptor beta chains from the same sample are listed, as sequenced in a study of T cell responses to AZD1222 COVID-19 vaccine. Repertoires were generated with immunoSEQ multiplex PCR, while TCRdb's copy carries only in-frame clones and drops some. The sample has 130,000 or so clones; approximately 92% are singletons. Material: peripheral blood, obtained on day 0 of AZD1222 vaccination. These receptors all stem from an adult in good health.

This rearrangement joins TRBV9 to TRBJ1-2, with TRBD1 identical over 7 bases. Germline V gene lookup returns CDR1 SGDLS and CDR2 YYNGEE. The V gene end was trimmed by 3 bases and the J gene end by 8 bases; junction bases not matched to a gene: 7. This CDR3 is built from 13 residues. CDR3 loop: CASSEGAGEGYTF. For the CDR3, the DNA is TGTGCCAGCAGCGAGGGGGCCGGCGAAGGCTACACCTTC.

The chain couples TRBV5-6 to TRBJ2-1; no reliable D call. The CDR3 extends over 14 amino acids. Trimming took off 1 base at V and 7 bases at J, with 12 bases between the two ends. Germline-derived CDR1 and CDR2 are SGHDT and YYEEEE. The CDR3 here is CASSLFDFLNEQFF. CDR3 in DNA: TGTGCCAGCAGCTTGTTCGACTTCCTGAATGAGCAGTTCTTC.

Only one count was recorded for this clone. J is TRBJ2-3 and V is TRBV7-3, with 7 bases that match TRBD2. CDR1 and CDR2 from the germline V gene are SGHTA and FQGTGA. CDR3 length: 15 amino acids. V was clipped by 4 bases and J by 5 bases; unmatched bases: 9. The CDR3 loop is CASSYGGEYEDTQYF. The CDR3 DNA is TGTGCCAGCAGCTATGGGGGGGAGTATGAAGATACGCAGTATTTT.

V gene TRBV5-1 combines with J gene TRBJ2-7, with a tentative D call TRBD2 (5 bases). Trimming pared 4 bases from V and 5 bases from J, leaving 13 bases between. The germline V gene encodes CDR1 SGHRS and CDR2 YFSETQ. The CDR3 extends over 13 amino acids. CDR3 sequence: CASSTDWRDEQYF. In DNA, the CDR3 is TGCGCCAGCAGCACGGACTGGCGGGACGAGCAGTACTTC.

The CDR3 sequence is CASSKYPSDRVRQETQYF. In nucleotides, the CDR3 is TGTGCCAGCAGCAAGTATCCCTCCGACAGGGTTAGGCAAGAGACCCAGTACTTC. J is TRBJ2-5 and V is TRBV21-1; the D call in the table, TRBD1, was not verified against the DNA. TRBV21-1 is deemed a pseudogene. The CDR3 covers 18 residues.

This rearrangement joins TRBV7-6 to TRBJ2-7; tentative D call: TRBD1 (6 bases). V shed 5 bases and J shed 4 bases, with 18 bases lying between them. The CDR3 covers 15 residues. In germline, CDR1 is SGHVS, CDR2 FNYEAQ. As DNA, the CDR3 is TGTGCCAGCAGCCCCACCACAGGGAGTGTGTACGAGCAGTACTTC. Encoded protein: CASSPTTGSVYEQYF.

The V and J genes are TRBV27 and TRBJ2-7; 9 bases map to TRBD1. This CDR3 contains 13 residues. J gave up 2 bases and V 6 bases, and 2 bases lay outside the gene matches. Germline CDR1 and CDR2: MNHEY and SMNVEV (reference sequence). CDR3 amino acids: CASSHRGPYEQYF. The CDR3 DNA reads as TGTGCCAGCAGCCACAGGGGGCCCTACGAGCAGTACTTC.

This clone was seen a handful of times. This sequence joins TRBV5-4 and TRBJ1-1, with D unclear. Germline CDR1 is SGHNT and CDR2 is YYREEE (reference sequence). V lost 0 bases to trimming and J lost 11 bases, with 20 bases between them. This CDR3 region has 15 residues. CDR3 region: CASSLASEGPFGAFF. CDR3 DNA sequence: TGTGCCAGCAGCTTGGCCTCTGAAGGGCCCTTTGGGGCTTTCTTT.

This clone appeared a few times. The V call is TRBV4-1, the J call TRBJ2-7, with TRBD2 identical over 10 bases. The CDR3 totals 16 residues. Losses at the gene ends were 3 bases for V and 3 bases for J; bases not matched to a gene: 8. Germline loops: CDR1 MGHRA, CDR2 YSYEKL. The CDR3 loop reads CASSQVPGLANYEQYF. CDR3 bases: TGCGCCAGCAGCCAGGTACCGGGACTAGCGAACTACGAGCAGTACTTC.

This chain uses TRBV27 with TRBJ2-1; the match to TRBD2 covers 9 bases. Looked up from germline, CDR1 is MNHEY and CDR2 is SMNVEV (reference sequence). Germline trimming cut 6 bases from V and 10 bases from J; bases unmatched to any gene: 19. This CDR3 region has 17 residues. The CDR3 loop is CASSSLLLAGAQGEQFF. CDR3 bases: TGTGCCAGCAGCTCCCTACTTTTAGCGGGAGCCCAAGGGGAGCAGTTCTTC.

J is TRBJ1-1 and V is TRBV7-9; D is unresolved. CDR1 and CDR2 (germline): SEHNR, FQNEAQ (reference sequence). The CDR3 contains 16 residues. V was clipped by 2 bases and J by 0 bases, with 13 bases between them. The CDR3 DNA is TGTGCCAGCAGCTTACCCCCCCACACCTTGAACACTGAAGCTTTCTTT. Its translation is CASSLPPHTLNTEAFF.

This chain links TRBV4-3 with TRBJ2-3; 9 positions match TRBD1. This CDR3 comprises 14 residues. CDR1 is LGHNA and CDR2 is YSLEER in the germline V gene. V was pared by 6 bases and J by 7 bases, with 8 bases of the junction left unmatched. CDR3 nucleotides: TGCGCCAGCAGGCGGACAGGGGCAGAGAATACGCAGTATTTT. As protein: CASRRTGAENTQYF.

CDR3: CASSVRGADTEAFF. The CDR3 bases are TGTGCCAGCAGCGTAAGAGGGGCCGACACTGAAGCTTTCTTT. The chain uses TRBV9 and TRBJ1-1; the D gene is possibly TRBD1 (5 bases). The CDR3 consists of 14 residues. Germline V lookup: CDR1 SGDLS, CDR2 YYNGEE. V gave up 1 base and J gave up 3 bases, with 10 bases separating them.

The V and J genes are TRBV6-5 and TRBJ2-3, with 7 bases that match TRBD2. This CDR3 region has 13 residues. Per the germline V gene, CDR1 is MNHEY and CDR2 is SVGAGI. With 8 bases clipped from V and 4 bases from J, the junction kept 6 bases outside the gene matches. The chain's CDR3 is CASSGGFADTQYF. The CDR3 nucleotides are TGTGCCAGCTCGGGAGGTTTCGCAGATACGCAGTATTTT.